A single sample is the source of the 13 T cell receptor beta chains below, sequenced in a study of blood T cell repertoires in COVID-19. TCRdb's table, derived via immunoSEQ multiplex PCR, lists solely in-frame clones and lacks some. Of 170,000 or so clones listed, more than 75% are singletons. The sequencing input was peripheral blood. The receptors were sampled from a man aged 35-49 years with active or convalescent COVID-19.

This clone was detected only once. The CDR3 DNA reads as TGTGCCAGCAGCCAAGATAAGGGGGCTAACTATGGCTACACCTTC. It is translated as CASSQDKGANYGYTF. This chain uses TRBV4-2 with TRBJ1-2, with D maybe TRBD1 (6 bases). This CDR3 spans 15 amino acids. Trimming pared 0 bases from V and 0 bases from J, leaving 8 bases between. Per germline, CDR1 LGHNA and CDR2 YNFKEQ.

The chain couples TRBV2 to TRBJ2-7, with a possible D match to TRBD2 (6 bases). The CDR3 consists of 14 residues. V was shortened by 6 bases and J by 3 bases, with 15 bases between the two germline ends. Germline V gene data show CDR1 as SNHLY and CDR2 as FYNNEI. The CDR3 loop is CASSLGGVDYEQYF. The CDR3 DNA sequence: TGTGCCAGCAGCCTCGGGGGAGTGGACTACGAGCAGTACTTC.

The V call is TRBV28, the J call TRBJ1-2; D gene unclear. Germline assignment: CDR1 MDHEN and CDR2 SYDVKM. CDR3 length: 13 amino acids. Trimming removed 3 bases at V and 8 bases at J, with 13 bases between. CDR3 coding DNA: TGTGCCAGCAGTTTCATCAGCGTCTTGGGCTACACCTTC. It specifies CASSFISVLGYTF.

The gene calls are TRBV29-1 and TRBJ1-2; D is uncertain. V was shortened by 4 bases and J by 6 bases, with 9 bases between the two germline ends. CDR1 is SQVTM, CDR2 ANQGSEA, per germline. The CDR3 is 11 amino acids. CDR3 in amino acids: CSVGGVHGYTF. CDR3 sequence (DNA): TGCAGCGTTGGGGGAGTCCATGGCTACACCTTC. Variable domain in full (rest from reference TRBV29-1 and TRBJ1-2): SAVISQKPSRDICQRGTSLTIQCQVDSQVTMMFWYRQQPGQSLTLIATANQGSEATYESGFVIDKFPISRPNLTFSTLTVSNMSPEDSSIYLCSVGGVHGYTFGSGTRLTVV.

This chain uses TRBV7-2 with TRBJ2-2; 7 nucleotides match TRBD1. The ends lost 5 bases at V and 7 bases at J; junction bases unmatched: 7. Per germline, CDR1 SGHTA and CDR2 FQGNSA. The CDR3 sequence is 14 residues long. CDR3 residues: CASSVDRVNGELFF. The CDR3 DNA follows: TGTGCCAGCAGCGTTGACAGGGTGAACGGGGAGCTGTTTTTT.

V is TRBV6-2 or TRBV6-3 and J is TRBJ2-5; no definite D call. Trimming left V 4 bases short and J 5 bases short, with 8 bases between. The CDR3 sequence is 12 residues long. In germline, CDR1 is MNHEY, CDR2 SVGEGT. CDR3 loop: CASSFNGETQYF. The CDR3 bases are TGTGCCAGCAGTTTCAACGGGGAGACCCAGTACTTC.

V and J are TRBV5-6 and TRBJ2-3; D may be TRBD1 (6 bases). CDR1 and CDR2 (germline): SGHDT, YYEEEE. V lost 3 bases, J lost 3 bases, and 8 bases lay in between. The CDR3 is made up of 13 amino acids. The CDR3 DNA is TGTGCCAGCAGCTATCAGGGGACAGATACGCAGTATTTT. Its translation is CASSYQGTDTQYF.

V is TRBV23-1 and J is TRBJ2-1; maybe TRBD1 (5 bases). TRBV23-1 is reported as an ORF; its role is uncertain. The V end lost 2 bases, the J end lost 3 bases, and 14 bases lay between the germline ends. CDR3 length: 16 residues. The CDR3 is CASSQVQGRFYNEQFF. The CDR3 coding sequence is TGCGCCAGCAGTCAAGTCCAGGGAAGATTCTACAATGAGCAGTTCTTC.

The rearrangement uses TRBV6-5 and TRBJ2-2; 15 nucleotides agree with TRBD2. Germline-derived CDR1 and CDR2 are MNHEY and SVGAGI. The CDR3 has 15 amino acids. Trimming at V came to 7 bases and at J to 6 bases, leaving 3 bases not matched to a gene. The DNA of the CDR3 is TGTGCCAGCACCTGGACTAGCGGGGGGGCCGGGGAGCTGTTTTTT. Translating gives CASTWTSGGAGELFF.

This rearrangement joins TRBV6-6 to TRBJ1-1; D gene ambiguous. This CDR3 has 15 amino acids. Trimming pared 4 bases from V and 1 base from J, leaving 13 bases between. The germline gives CDR1 MNHNY, CDR2 SVGAGI (reference sequence). The CDR3 loop reads CASSSVRGENTEAFF. DNA for the CDR3: TGTGCCAGCAGTTCCGTAAGAGGAGAGAACACTGAAGCTTTCTTT.

The chain has TRBV6-1 and TRBJ2-7; 9 bases map to TRBD2. Germline V gene data show CDR1 as MNHNS and CDR2 as SASEGT. After removal of 3 bases from V and 7 bases from J, the junction contained 4 bases not matched to a gene. The CDR3 spans 13 residues. CDR3 loop: CASSEGLAREQYF. The CDR3 DNA reads TGTGCCAGCAGTGAGGGACTAGCACGGGAGCAGTACTTC.

In its sample, this clone was seen once. The V call is TRBV3-1 (or the pseudogene TRBV3-2), the J call TRBJ2-5; TRBD2 agrees at 7 bases. The CDR3 is 15 residues long. In germline, CDR1 is LGHDT, CDR2 YNNKEL (reference sequence). Trimming cost V 6 bases and J 0 bases; bases outside gene matches: 7. CDR3 loop: CASSRTGGNQETQYF. CDR3 sequence (DNA): TGTGCCAGCAGTCGGACCGGGGGGAACCAAGAGACCCAGTACTTC.

This chain connects TRBV7-9 to TRBJ1-3; unclear D gene. The germline V gene encodes CDR1 SEHNR and CDR2 FQNEAQ (reference sequence). There are 17 residues in the CDR3. Between the trimmed V and J ends, which lost 4 bases and 0 bases, there was a span of 16 bases. The CDR3 loop is CASSYPTDQSSGNTIYF. Here the CDR3 DNA reads TGTGCCAGCAGCTACCCGACTGACCAGAGCTCTGGAAACACCATATATTTT.